The 8 T cell receptor beta chains reported below all come from one sample, sequenced in a study of response to subunit inactivated influenza vaccine. TCRdb fed the RT-PCR reads into MiXCR, producing one record per CDR3 protein. Seen here are 650,000 to 800,000 distinct CDR3 sequences, approximately 17% observed once, and the top ten hold 9.5% to 13%. The sequencing used PBMCs from blood, collected less than 6 days after vaccination. These receptors came from a man in his fifties or sixties who received an inactivated influenza vaccine.

Remarks on this clonotype: At one end, the junction sequence differs from germline, possibly due to a read error. The J gene is TRBJ2-7, the V gene TRBV6-5; 7 positions match TRBD1. This CDR3 region has 14 residues. Germline CDR1 is MNHEY and CDR2 is SVGAGI. CDR3 sequence: CASSYRQGYYEQCF. CDR3 DNA: TGTGCCAGCAGTTACCGACAGGGATACTACGAGCAGTGCTTC.

This clonotype was seen at least ten times. The chain has TRBV20-1 and TRBJ2-3, with 8 bases lining up with TRBD2. V shed 1 base and J 3 bases; nucleotides not matched to a gene: 3. CDR3 length: 14 residues. Germline V lookup: CDR1 DFQATT, CDR2 SNEGSKA (reference sequence). The DNA for the CDR3 is TGCAGTGCTAGAGCGGGAGGGCTTACAGATACGCAGTATTTT. This translates into CSARAGGLTDTQYF.

Only a few counts were recorded for this clonotype. The V call is TRBV20-1, the J call TRBJ1-5; D not resolved. This CDR3 is 14 amino acids long. Germline CDR1 is DFQATT and CDR2 is SNEGSKA (reference sequence). Trimming took 1 base from V and 6 from J, leaving 13 bases between them. The CDR3: CSARVGELSQPQHF. The DNA for the CDR3 is TGCAGTGCTAGAGTCGGAGAACTTAGTCAGCCCCAGCATTTT.

The V call is TRBV7-6, the J call TRBJ1-4; D possibly corresponds to TRBD1 (6 bases). V dropped 1 base and J dropped 4 bases, with 13 bases sitting between them. CDR1 and CDR2 (germline): SGHVS, FNYEAQ. This CDR3 region has 16 residues. CDR3 sequence (DNA): TGTGCCAGCAGCTTAGTAGGAGGACAGCTTAATGAAAAACTGTTTTTT. Amino acid sequence: CASSLVGGQLNEKLFF.

V is TRBV10-3 and J is TRBJ2-3; the D gene could be TRBD1 or TRBD2 (5 bases each). The CDR3 covers 13 residues. Germline-derived CDR1 and CDR2 are ENHRY and SYGVKD. Trimming removed 8 bases at V and 4 bases at J, with 13 bases between. The CDR3 bases are TGTGCCATCGAGGGGTTGGATTCAGATACGCAGTATTTT. This encodes CAIEGLDSDTQYF.

The V and J genes are TRBV7-2 and TRBJ2-7; D gene uncertain. The CDR3 totals 15 residues. V was clipped by 1 base and J by 0 bases, with 10 bases between them. Germline V gene sequence: CDR1 SGHTA, CDR2 FQGNSA. CDR3 in amino acids: CASSLGIGSSYEQYF. The CDR3 coding sequence is TGTGCCAGCAGCTTAGGAATCGGCAGCTCCTACGAGCAGTACTTC.

The J gene is TRBJ2-1, the V gene TRBV20-1; either TRBD1 or TRBD2 may fit D (5 bases each). V lost 4 bases and J 8 bases, leaving 18 bases between the germline ends. The germline V gene encodes CDR1 DFQATT and CDR2 SNEGSKA (reference sequence). This CDR3 is 14 amino acids long. The CDR3 loop is CSAKGYSGRDEQFF. CDR3 sequence (DNA): TGCAGTGCTAAGGGTTATTCGGGGCGTGATGAGCAGTTCTTC.

This clonotype was detected only a few times. The chain joins TRBV19 to TRBJ1-5, with D maybe TRBD1 (5 bases). Germline CDR1 LNHDA, CDR2 SQIVND (reference sequence). The V and J ends lost 3 bases and 8 bases respectively, with 8 bases between them. The CDR3 has 12 residues. CDR3 region: CASSMVGEPQHF. CDR3 DNA: TGTGCCAGTAGTATGGTGGGGGAGCCCCAGCATTTT.